This passage covers 15 T cell receptor beta chains from one sample sequenced in a study of OX40 agonist ivuxolimab in advanced cancers. Assay used: immunoSEQ multiplex PCR; TCRdb lists only in-frame clones, some missing. The table has about 50,000 clones, approximately 89% seen once; the top ten hold over 5%. This sample comprised CD4+ or CD8+ T cells sorted from blood, obtained in a trial of the OX40 agonist ivuxolimab. These receptors originate from an adult with an advanced solid tumor such as melanoma, head and neck, liver or kidney cancer.

On this clone itself: The same CDR3 can be traced to other DNA sequences in this sample. The chain carries TRBV7-6 and TRBJ1-6; D gene unclear. V lost 2 bases and J 7 bases, leaving 6 bases between the germline ends. From germline, CDR1 is SGHVS and CDR2 FNYEAQ. The CDR3 extends over 13 amino acids. The CDR3: CASSLTVNSPLHF. In nucleotides, the CDR3 is TGTGCCAGCAGCTTAACAGTGAATTCACCCCTCCACTTT.

J is TRBJ2-1 and V is TRBV4-1; D gene unclear. This CDR3 is 14 amino acids long. Trimming removed 0 bases from V and 3 bases from J, with 6 bases in between. Germline V lookup: CDR1 MGHRA, CDR2 YSYEKL. This CDR3 reads CASSQEIRYNEQFF. DNA of the CDR3: TGCGCCAGCAGCCAAGAAATCCGCTACAATGAGCAGTTCTTC.

The chain links TRBV7-2 to TRBJ1-1; D not resolved. The CDR3 covers 14 residues. Trimming removed 1 base at V and 5 bases at J, with 11 bases between. Germline CDR1 reads SGHTA; CDR2 reads FQGNSA. CDR3 loop: CASSLVPEWTEAFF. CDR3 sequence (DNA): TGTGCCAGCAGCTTAGTCCCGGAGTGGACTGAAGCTTTCTTT. Full variable domain (remainder filled in from reference TRBV7-2 and TRBJ1-1): GAGVSQSPSNKVTEKGKDVELRCDPISGHTALYWYRQSLGQGLEFLIYFQGNSAPDKSGLPSDRFSAERTGGSVSTLTIQRTQQEDSAVYLCASSLVPEWTEAFFGQGTRLTVV.

The gene calls are TRBV7-9 and TRBJ2-5, with 8 positions matching TRBD1. Germline assignment: CDR1 SEHNR and CDR2 FQNEAQ (reference sequence). J gave up 1 base and V 5 bases, and 9 bases lay outside the gene matches. The CDR3 spans 16 residues. CDR3 in DNA: TGTGCCAGCAGCGCGTGGACAGGGAAGGTCCAAGAGACCCAGTACTTC. This sequence encodes CASSAWTGKVQETQYF. The complete variable domain, with remaining parts taken from reference TRBV7-9 and TRBJ2-5, reads DTGVSQNPRHKITKRGQNVTFRCDPISEHNRLYWYRQTLGQGPEFLTYFQNEAQLEKSRLLSDRFSAERPKGSFSTLEIQRTEQGDSAMYLCASSAWTGKVQETQYFGPGTRLLVL.

This rearrangement joins TRBV27 to TRBJ2-1, with D possibly being TRBD1 or TRBD2 (5 bases each). Per germline, CDR1 MNHEY and CDR2 SMNVEV (reference sequence). With 3 bases removed from V and 7 bases from J, the gap between germline ends came to 7 bases. The CDR3 is made up of 12 amino acids. In nucleotides, the CDR3 is TGTGCCAGCAGTTTTGGGGGAAATGAGCAGTTCTTC. Amino acid sequence: CASSFGGNEQFF.

The chain combines TRBV28 with TRBJ1-6; 7 bases map to TRBD1. V lost 11 bases to trimming and J lost 8 bases; unmatched junction nucleotides: 12. This CDR3 has 14 amino acids. Germline values: CDR1 MDHEN, CDR2 SYDVKM. Written as DNA, the CDR3 is TGTGCCTGCGTCCCGACAGGGAAGGATTCACCCCTCCACTTT. Protein sequence: CACVPTGKDSPLHF.

The CDR3 spells CASSHPTGLTYEQYF. The CDR3 bases are TGTGCCAGCAGCCACCCGACAGGGCTTACCTACGAGCAGTACTTC. The chain is built from TRBV21-1 and TRBJ2-7; whether TRBD1, the table's D call, matches the DNA was not checked. TRBV21-1 counts as a pseudogene. This CDR3 region has 15 residues.

This sequence joins TRBV7-9 and TRBJ2-7, with D possibly being TRBD2 (5 bases). Germline CDR1 SEHNR, CDR2 FQNEAQ (reference sequence). The CDR3 spans 12 residues. Trimming took off 1 base at V and 5 bases at J, with 6 bases between the two ends. The CDR3 loop is CASSLDGNEQYF. The CDR3 region has the DNA TGTGCCAGCAGCTTAGACGGGAACGAGCAGTACTTC.

This chain connects TRBV29-1 to TRBJ1-2; the match to TRBD1 covers 9 bases. V gave up 0 bases and J gave up 8 bases; unmatched junction bases: 22. The CDR3 is 19 residues long. CDR1 and CDR2 (germline): SQVTM, ANQGSEA. The DNA for the CDR3 is TGCAGCGTTGAAGATCCCCGTTTCGGGACAGGGAGATTGCATGGCGGCTACACCTTC. It yields the protein CSVEDPRFGTGRLHGGYTF.

J is TRBJ1-5 and V is TRBV5-4, with D hard to call. Per germline, CDR1 SGHNT and CDR2 YYREEE (reference sequence). CDR3 length: 13 amino acids. V was pared by 6 bases and J by 4 bases, with 11 bases between. The CDR3 sequence is CASTFDGNQPQHF. CDR3 sequence (DNA): TGTGCCAGCACCTTTGACGGAAATCAGCCCCAGCATTTT.

This chain connects TRBV15 to TRBJ2-1; 8 nucleotides agree with TRBD1. The CDR3 runs to 14 residues. The germline CDR1 and CDR2 sequences are LNHNV and YYDKDF (reference sequence). The ends lost 8 bases at V and 6 bases at J; junction bases unmatched: 9. The CDR3 DNA is TGTGCCACCGGGGACAGGAGGTCCCTCAATGAGCAGTTCTTC. It encodes CATGDRRSLNEQFF.

This chain joins TRBV10-3 and TRBJ2-3; unclear D gene. The germline V and J ends were trimmed by 11 bases and 3 bases, with 15 bases remaining between them. The CDR3 totals 13 residues. Per germline, CDR1 ENHRY and CDR2 SYGVKD. CDR3 in amino acids: CALGPEDTDTQYF. For the CDR3, the DNA is TGTGCCCTAGGACCAGAGGATACAGATACGCAGTATTTT.

The chain links TRBV11-2 to TRBJ1-2, with 8 positions matching TRBD1. The CDR3 runs to 17 residues. CDR1 and CDR2 (germline): SGHAT, FQNNGV. V dropped 2 bases and J dropped 2; count of bases not matched to a gene: 10. The CDR3 protein is CASSLIGKDRGNYGYTF. Written as DNA, the CDR3 is TGTGCCAGCAGCTTAATTGGAAAAGACAGGGGAAACTATGGCTACACCTTC.

The chain carries TRBV7-9 and TRBJ1-1; TRBD1 aligns across 7 bases. The CDR3 runs 11 residues. Germline V gene data show CDR1 as SEHNR and CDR2 as FQNEAQ (reference sequence). Germline trimming cut 5 bases from V and 11 bases from J; bases unmatched to any gene: 5. This CDR3 reads CASSPGGLAFF. Written as DNA, the CDR3 is TGTGCCAGCAGCCCAGGGGGATTGGCTTTCTTT.

V and J are TRBV5-1 and TRBJ1-1, with D uncertain. CDR1 and CDR2 from the germline V gene are SGHRS and YFSETQ. This CDR3 is 14 amino acids long. Trimming took off 4 bases at V and 0 bases at J, with 10 bases between the two ends. The CDR3 DNA is TGCGCCAGCAGCGAGGGAGGCATGAACACTGAAGCTTTCTTT. Protein: CASSEGGMNTEAFF. Full variable domain (outside the CDR3, taken from reference TRBV5-1 and TRBJ1-1): KAGVTQTPRYLIKTRGQQVTLSCSPISGHRSVSWYQQTPGQGLQFLFEYFSETQRNKGNFPGRFSGRQFSNSRSEMNVSTLELGDSALYLCASSEGGMNTEAFFGQGTRLTVV.